Listed below are T cell receptor beta chains from one sample, sequenced in a study of T cell repertoires in cytomegalovirus infection. TCRdb independently ran MiXCR on the reads; one entry per CDR3 protein. The table records roughly 180,000 distinct CDR3 sequences, less than 25% of them present only once. These TCRs' antigens remain unknown. This specimen consisted of CD8+ T cells from cultured PBMCs, obtained from culture after CMV antigen stimulation. These receptors were obtained from a human donor in good health (CMV status not recorded). Some clones in this sample may be carry-over from other donors' samples. The CDR3 runs from the conserved cysteine through the conserved F or W. The D gene is left open where the match is weak. Some rows mark clone size as missing; the rest say once, few, many or name a class of expanded clone.

clone size	V gene	D gene	J gene	CDR3 DNA	CDR3 protein
few	TRBV6-2/TRBV6-3	NA	TRBJ2-7	TGTGCCAGCAGTTACTCGGTAGGGCAGGCGAGCTCCTACGAGCAGTACTTC	CASSYSVGQASSYEQYF
NA	TRBV5-6	NA	TRBJ2-1	TGTGCCAGCAGTCCCCGGGGTTTTAGCTCCTACAATGAGCAGTTCTTC	CASSPRGFSSYNEQFF
NA	TRBV7-8	NA	TRBJ2-2	TGTGCCAGCAGCGGCCAGTGGAGGGCGAACACCGGGGAGCTGTTTTTT	CASSGQWRANTGELFF
few	TRBV20-1	NA	TRBJ2-3	TGCAGTGCTAGAGATTATCGGGGGGCCACCACAGATACGCAGTATTTT	CSARDYRGATTDTQYF
NA	TRBV7-6	TRBD1	TRBJ1-1	TGTGCCAGCAGCTCATTTGGACAGGGAAACACTGAAGCTTTCTTT	CASSSFGQGNTEAFF
NA	TRBV12-3/TRBV12-4	NA	TRBJ2-7	TGTGCCAGCAGTGGGACCACCTACGAGCAGTACTTC	CASSGTTYEQYF
NA	TRBV7-9	NA	TRBJ2-2	TGTGCCAGCAGTTGGGAGACCGGGGAGCTGTTTTTT	CASSWETGELFF
NA	TRBV6-2/TRBV6-3	NA	TRBJ1-1	TGTGCCAGCAGTTACGCAGGGGCGAACACTGAAGCTTTCTTT	CASSYAGANTEAFF
few	TRBV4-3	NA	TRBJ2-7	TGCGCCAGCAGCCAAGAGGGTAGCAGTGCCTACGAGCAGTACTTC	CASSQEGSSAYEQYF
NA	TRBV7-9	TRBD1	TRBJ2-1	TGTGCCAGTATGGGACAGAACTACAATGAGCAGTTCTTC	CASMGQNYNEQFF
NA	TRBV6-2/TRBV6-3	NA	TRBJ1-1	TGTGCCAGCGGTCGGAACACTGAAGCTTTCTTT	CASGRNTEAFF
NA	TRBV6-2/TRBV6-3	TRBD2	TRBJ2-1	TGTGCCAGCAGTCCAACAGCGGGGGAGCAGTTCTTC	CASSPTAGEQFF
few	TRBV7-2	NA	TRBJ2-1	TGTGCCAGCAGCTTAGTTCGACTGGAGCCCAATGAGCAGTTCTTC	CASSLVRLEPNEQFF
NA	TRBV12-3/TRBV12-4	NA	TRBJ2-1	TGTGCCAGCAGTTTGACCTGGGATGAGCAGTTCTTC	CASSLTWDEQFF
few	TRBV11-2	TRBD2	TRBJ2-3	TGTGCCAGCAGCTTAGAACTAGCGGGGAACACAGATACGCAGTATTTT	CASSLELAGNTDTQYF
few	TRBV2	NA	TRBJ1-2	TGTGCCAGCAGAGAACACAGGGAACTCTATGGCTACACCTTC	CASREHRELYGYTF
few	TRBV7-3	TRBD1	TRBJ1-1	TGTGCCAGCAGCTCCGCCACTCCGGGACAGGGGCCCTACACTGAAGCTTTCTTT	CASSSATPGQGPYTEAFF
NA	TRBV6-5	NA	TRBJ2-3	TGTGCCAGCAGTATGATCGGGGTGAAACTGGGCACAGATACGCAGTATTTT	CASSMIGVKLGTDTQYF
NA	TRBV12-3/TRBV12-4	NA	TRBJ1-5	TGTGCCAGCAGCTTTTGGGACGGAAATCAGCCCCAGCATTTT	CASSFWDGNQPQHF
few	TRBV27	NA	TRBJ1-1	TGTGCCAGCAGTTTATGGGACGGGTCTGAAGCTTTCTTT	CASSLWDGSEAFF
few	TRBV15	TRBD2	TRBJ2-5	TGTGCCACCAGCACTGGGACTAGCGGGGGGACCCGGCTCCAAGAGACCCAGTACTTC	CATSTGTSGGTRLQETQYF
NA	TRBV27	TRBD1	TRBJ1-6	TGTGCCAGCAGTTTATCTGGGACAGTTAATTCACCCCTCCACTTT	CASSLSGTVNSPLHF
few	TRBV4-1	TRBD2	TRBJ2-3	TGCGCCAGCAGCCAGCCTAGCGGGGAGAGCACAGATACGCAGTATTTT	CASSQPSGESTDTQYF
NA	TRBV7-8	TRBD1	TRBJ1-6	TGTGCCAGCAGCTTAAGGCCGGGACAGGGAATGGGTTCACCCCTCCACTTT	CASSLRPGQGMGSPLHF
few	TRBV4-1	TRBD1	TRBJ2-7	TGCGCCAGCAGCCAAGATCCAGGGGGCGTTACCTACGAGCAGTACTTC	CASSQDPGGVTYEQYF
NA	TRBV7-2	NA	TRBJ1-1	TGTGTCAGCAGCTTAGAACGGGCACCGAACACTGAAGCTTTCTTT	CVSSLERAPNTEAFF
few	TRBV12-3/TRBV12-4	NA	TRBJ1-1	TGTGCCAGCAGTTTTCCCCCCCCAGCGCCTGAAGCTTTCTTT	CASSFPPPAPEAFF
NA	TRBV7-9	NA	TRBJ1-6	TGTGCCAGCAGCACGACGCTGACCCTCTATAATTCACCCCTCCACTTT	CASSTTLTLYNSPLHF
few	TRBV12-3/TRBV12-4	NA	TRBJ1-5	TGTGCCAGCAGTTCGAAGGTTAACAATCAGCCCCAGCATTTT	CASSSKVNNQPQHF
few	TRBV4-1	NA	TRBJ1-6	TGCGCCAGCAGCCAAGGCCGGGACAATAACTCACCCCTCCACTTT	CASSQGRDNNSPLHF
few	TRBV12-3/TRBV12-4	NA	TRBJ1-2	TGTGCCAGCAGTTGGTCGGGAAACTATGGCTACACCTTC	CASSWSGNYGYTF
NA	TRBV5-1	TRBD1	TRBJ1-5	TGCGCCAGCAGCTTGGGGGGACAGGCCAATCAGCCCCAGCATTTT	CASSLGGQANQPQHF
many	TRBV5-6	NA	TRBJ2-7	TGTGCCAGCAGCTTGGCCGTTCAGGGGTACGAGCAGTACTTC	CASSLAVQGYEQYF
few	TRBV5-1	NA	TRBJ2-7	TGCGCCAGCAGCTTGGACAGGAACAACGAGCAGTACTTC	CASSLDRNNEQYF